This T cell receptor beta chain was found in a study of T-cell reconstitution after alpha-beta-depleted transplantation in children. General study results and limits: It was newly produced T cells that mostly accounted for T-cell counts and diversity one year after transplant. The origin of high day-60 TCRbeta diversity in some patients lay in surviving recipient T cells and thymic progenitors. Several hundred rapidly expanded clones from non-depleted graft cells reportedly supplied alpha-beta T cells about two months post-transplant.

V shed 5 bases and J 0 bases; nucleotides not matched to a gene: 2. Germline CDR1 DFQATT, CDR2 SNEGSKA (reference sequence). The CDR3 length is 13 residues. The sample holds many counts of this clonotype. What it recognizes is unknown. Unique molecular identifiers were incorporated when the TCRbeta library was constructed. TCRdb passed the PCR reads through MiXCR, listing each CDR3 protein once. The sample yields around 120,000 distinct CDR3 sequences, about 23% seen once. The chain has TRBV20-1 and TRBJ1-1, with 8 bases fitting TRBD1. This TCR derives from a male patient between 2 and 15 years old who had a stem cell transplant for chronic granulomatous disease, so the T cells may come from the graft donor. Sequenced here: PBMCs, mostly from graft donor cells, sampled 180 days after TCRalphabeta/CD19-depleted stem cell transplant. CDR3 residues: CSADRGMNTEAFF. Here the CDR3 DNA reads TGCAGTGCTGACAGGGGAATGAACACTGAAGCTTTCTTT.